Below are 23 T cell receptor beta chains sequenced from a single sample in a study of shared clonotypes between healthy human individuals. The repertoire was sequenced with immunoSEQ multiplex PCR; TCRdb's copy has only in-frame clones and lacks some. This sample has about 1.1 million clones, with approximately 75% found just once. The sample consisted of memory CD4+ T cells from PBMCs. The subset denotes: CD45RA-negative fraction. These receptors all stem from a man aged 18 to 29 in good health. Some clones in this sample may be carry-over from other donors' samples.

V usage is TRBV7-3 and J usage is TRBJ2-2, with a tentative D call TRBD1 (6 bases). Per germline, CDR1 SGHTA and CDR2 FQGTGA. The CDR3 covers 16 residues. With 1 base removed from V and 0 bases from J, the gap between germline ends came to 9 bases. This CDR3 reads CASSLIPGANTGELFF. DNA of the CDR3: TGTGCCAGCAGCTTAATTCCAGGGGCGAACACCGGGGAGCTGTTTTTT.

The chain is built from TRBV7-3 and TRBJ2-3; D unresolved. Trimming cost V 2 bases and J 2 bases, with 8 bases left between them. This CDR3 is built from 14 residues. Germline V gives CDR1 SGHTA, CDR2 FQGTGA. The CDR3 DNA sequence: TGTGCCAGCAGCTTAGGGCGGTACACAGATACGCAGTATTTT. It codes for CASSLGRYTDTQYF.

The V and J genes are TRBV21-1 and TRBJ1-5; the tabulated D call, TRBD1, remains unverified against the DNA. TRBV21-1 is a known pseudogene. The CDR3 contains 14 residues. The CDR3 region has the DNA TGTGCCAGCAGGCCAGGGGGCAGGGTTCAGCCCCAGCATTTT. Its protein product is CASRPGGRVQPQHF.

The chain links TRBV19 to TRBJ1-4; TRBD1 matches 7 bases. The CDR3 has 18 residues. Trimming took 4 bases from V and 7 from J; bases not matched to a gene: 18. Germline CDR1 LNHDA, CDR2 SQIVND (reference sequence). CDR3 in amino acids: CASSTGTVRWGRGEKLFF. The CDR3 nucleotides are TGTGCCAGTAGTACAGGGACAGTAAGATGGGGACGCGGTGAAAAACTGTTTTTT.

This clone was counted a single time. CDR3 residues: CASSERRGRTDTQYF. The DNA of the CDR3 is TGTGCCAGCAGTGAACGGAGGGGACGCACAGATACGCAGTATTTT. The chain is built from TRBV6-1 and TRBJ2-3; D possibly corresponds to TRBD2 (6 bases). V lost 2 bases to trimming and J lost 1 base, with 10 bases between them. This CDR3 is 15 amino acids long. The germline V gene has CDR1 MNHNS and CDR2 SASEGT.

This chain connects TRBV5-1 to TRBJ2-7; 10 nucleotides match TRBD2. The germline V gene encodes CDR1 SGHRS and CDR2 YFSETQ. Trimming cost V 7 bases and J 3 bases; bases outside gene matches: 4. This CDR3 comprises 13 residues. CDR3 in DNA: TGCGCCAGCCGTCCTAGCGGGGGCTACGAGCAGTACTTC. Translation: CASRPSGGYEQYF. The full variable domain, rest sourced from reference TRBV5-1 and TRBJ2-7, is KAGVTQTPRYLIKTRGQQVTLSCSPISGHRSVSWYQQTPGQGLQFLFEYFSETQRNKGNFPGRFSGRQFSNSRSEMNVSTLELGDSALYLCASRPSGGYEQYFGPGTRLTVT.

The chain links TRBV29-1 to TRBJ2-7; 7 nucleotides match TRBD1. Germline-derived CDR1 and CDR2 are SQVTM and ANQGSEA. V shed 7 bases, J shed 3 bases, and the junction held 6 bases outside the gene matches. The CDR3 contains 12 residues. Written as DNA, the CDR3 is TGCAGCGCCCGACAGGGAGACTACGAGCAGTACTTC. This translates into CSARQGDYEQYF.

In this sample, this clone turned up a few times. CDR3 sequence reads: CASSQKEGEQYF. The CDR3 DNA is TGCGCCAGCAGCCAGAAGGAGGGGGAGCAGTACTTC. The gene calls are TRBV5-1 and TRBJ2-7; D perhaps matches TRBD2 (6 bases). Per the germline V gene, CDR1 is SGHRS and CDR2 is YFSETQ. The CDR3 consists of 12 residues. V lost 4 bases to trimming and J lost 7 bases, with 12 bases between them.

CDR3 region: CASSSTGPYTQYF. The CDR3 coding sequence is TGTGCCAGCAGTTCCACGGGACCCTATACGCAGTATTTT. The chain carries TRBV28 and TRBJ2-3, with D perhaps being TRBD1 or TRBD2 (5 bases each). This CDR3 comprises 13 residues. Germline V lookup: CDR1 MDHEN, CDR2 SYDVKM. V lost 4 bases to trimming and J lost 7 bases, with 12 bases between them.

This sequence joins TRBV30 and TRBJ2-2, with D unclear. CDR1 and CDR2 from the germline V gene are GTSNPN and SVGIG (reference sequence). V dropped 4 bases and J dropped 6 bases, with 15 bases sitting between them. This CDR3 contains 14 residues. CDR3 in DNA: TGTGCCTGGACTTTATCAGCCGGCGCCGGGGAGCTGTTTTTT. Protein product: CAWTLSAGAGELFF.

J is TRBJ1-2 and V is TRBV5-1; tentatively, D is TRBD1 (6 bases). V lost 5 bases and J lost 2, with 7 bases in between. The CDR3 is 12 amino acids. The germline V gene encodes CDR1 SGHRS and CDR2 YFSETQ. The CDR3 loop reads CASSDRNYGYTF. The CDR3 coding sequence is TGCGCCAGCAGTGACAGGAACTATGGCTACACCTTC.

CDR3 nucleotides: TGTGCCAGCAGTTACTTGGGGGCGGCTGGCTACACCTTC. It encodes CASSYLGAAGYTF. The V and J genes are TRBV6-5 and TRBJ1-2; possibly TRBD1 for D (6 bases). V lost 1 base and J lost 7, with 10 bases in between. The CDR3 is made up of 13 amino acids. The germline gives CDR1 MNHEY, CDR2 SVGAGI.

The CDR3: CASSLAFEPQHF. The CDR3 nucleotides read TGTGCCAGCAGCTTGGCGTTTGAGCCCCAGCATTTT. The chain is built from TRBV7-9 and TRBJ1-5; D is undetermined. Germline CDR1 SEHNR, CDR2 FQNEAQ (reference sequence). The CDR3 has 12 amino acids. Trimming removed 3 bases from V and 8 bases from J, with 8 bases in between. Full variable domain (outside the CDR3, taken from reference TRBV7-9 and TRBJ1-5): DTGVSQNPRHKITKRGQNVTFRCDPISEHNRLYWYRQTLGQGPEFLTYFQNEAQLEKSRLLSDRFSAERPKGSFSTLEIQRTEQGDSAMYLCASSLAFEPQHFGDGTRLSIL.

The gene calls are TRBV5-1 and TRBJ2-1; 9 bases align to TRBD2. Losses at the gene ends were 4 bases for V and 5 bases for J; bases not matched to a gene: 7. Germline CDR1 and CDR2: SGHRS and YFSETQ. The CDR3 covers 15 residues. This CDR3 reads CASSPASGNHNEQFF. CDR3 sequence (DNA): TGCGCCAGCAGCCCTGCTAGCGGGAACCACAATGAGCAGTTCTTC.

The chain carries TRBV1 and TRBJ2-3. TRBV1 is a documented pseudogene. The CDR3 extends over 13 amino acids. The CDR3 loop reads CTSLPARTDTQYF. DNA for the CDR3: TGCACCAGCCTACCGGCCCGCACAGATACGCAGTATTTT.

This chain links TRBV15 with TRBJ1-5; 8 bases are shared with TRBD1. Germline loops: CDR1 LNHNV, CDR2 YYDKDF (reference sequence). The CDR3 is 16 residues long. V shed 3 bases, J shed 3 bases, and the junction held 7 bases outside the gene matches. CDR3 in DNA: TGTGCCACCAGCAGTTCTAGACAGGGGCCCAATCAGCCCCAGCATTTT. Translation: CATSSSRQGPNQPQHF.

CDR3 protein: CASTPGLDYYNEQFF. The CDR3 DNA reads TGTGCCAGTACCCCGGGACTAGACTATTACAATGAGCAGTTCTTC. The chain employs TRBV19 and TRBJ2-1, with TRBD2 matching 8 bases. Trimming removed 7 bases from V and 4 bases from J; junction bases left unmatched: 9. CDR3 length equals 15 residues. Germline V gene lookup returns CDR1 LNHDA and CDR2 SQIVND (reference sequence).

V gene TRBV4-3 combines with J gene TRBJ2-7; D is unclear. CDR1 is LGHNA and CDR2 is YSLEER in the germline V gene. V lost 6 bases to trimming and J lost 1 base, with 16 bases between them. The CDR3 is 15 amino acids. CDR3 in amino acids: CASSREAAGSYEQYF. CDR3 coding DNA: TGCGCCAGCAGTCGCGAGGCGGCCGGTTCCTACGAGCAGTACTTC.

This chain joins TRBV29-1 and TRBJ2-1; D gene ambiguous. CDR1 is SQVTM and CDR2 is ANQGSEA in the germline V gene. The germline V and J ends were trimmed by 8 bases and 4 bases, with 6 bases remaining between them. CDR3 length: 10 amino acids. The CDR3 spells CSSWYNEQFF. CDR3 DNA sequence: TGCAGCTCTTGGTACAATGAGCAGTTCTTC.

The chain has TRBV6-6 and TRBJ1-5; weak D call: TRBD1 (5 bases). The V end lost 8 bases, the J end lost 6 bases, and 17 bases lay between the germline ends. Germline V gives CDR1 MNHNY, CDR2 SVGAGI (reference sequence). The CDR3 sequence is 14 residues long. This CDR3 is CASWIGGTSQPQHF. The CDR3 DNA follows: TGTGCCAGCTGGATTGGGGGTACCAGTCAGCCCCAGCATTTT.

The chain uses TRBV7-9 and TRBJ1-4; D uncertain. Trimming removed 5 bases from V and 4 bases from J, with 14 bases in between. This CDR3 spans 15 amino acids. Germline V gives CDR1 SEHNR, CDR2 FQNEAQ (reference sequence). The CDR3 coding sequence is TGTGCCAGCAGCCCTGACCGCCGGGGTAATGAAAAACTGTTTTTT. Protein sequence: CASSPDRRGNEKLFF.

V gene TRBV30 combines with J gene TRBJ2-5; D gene uncertain. Per germline, CDR1 GTSNPN and CDR2 SVGIG (reference sequence). Trimming removed 2 bases at V and 6 bases at J, with 10 bases between. CDR3 length: 12 amino acids. In DNA, the CDR3 is TGTGCCTGGAGTACCGCATCCCAGACCCAGTACTTC. Amino acid sequence: CAWSTASQTQYF.

This clone has only a few counts. The rearrangement links TRBV27 to TRBJ1-2; D uncertain. This CDR3 has 14 amino acids. V gave up 3 bases and J gave up 4 bases, with 12 bases separating them. Per germline, CDR1 MNHEY and CDR2 SMNVEV (reference sequence). CDR3 DNA: TGTGCCAGCAGTTTGAGTCCACGTAGCTATGGCTACACCTTC. Its translation is CASSLSPRSYGYTF.